This T cell receptor (beta chain) was captured by sequencing in a study of regulatory T cells in long-lasting Graves disease (dated by TCRdb to 2020 to 2022). Some background on the complete study: Persistent Graves' disease was defined as antithyroid drug treatment for over 5 years with persistently positive TSH receptor autoantibodies. Persistent Graves' disease patients were compared with newly diagnosed Graves' disease patients by peripheral blood TCR sequencing and RNA sequencing. The study was conducted in China and was registered as a clinical trial. A total of roughly 35 samples were covered by TCR sequencing, comprising approximately 13 persistent and around 20 newly diagnosed Graves' disease patients. On average, persistent Graves' disease patients in the clinical cohort had been on antithyroid drugs for approximately ten years. Findings and caveats that apply to the study as a whole: Persistent patients shared more public clonotypes among themselves (around 2,500) than newly diagnosed patients did (about 970). Persistent Graves' disease patients showed lower TCR Shannon entropy and fewer highly expanded clones than newly diagnosed patients, suggesting clonal expansion. Preferential use of TRBV28, TRBJ1-2 and TRBJ2-5 was observed in persistent disease, whereas TRBV20-1 and TRBJ2-1 were favored in newly diagnosed disease. Because the primary lesion, thyroid tissue, could not be accessed, the study looked at peripheral blood alone. Only the TCR beta chain was sequenced and analyzed. The small sample size was acknowledged by the authors as a limitation that may reduce accuracy.

Interpreted using the paper, the time point label stands for: persistent/refractory GD, antithyroid drugs over 5 years with positive TRAb. RNA was extracted from PBMCs in TRIzol for both TCR sequencing and RNA sequencing. Graves' disease was diagnosed according to American Thyroid Association guidelines. Patients for the study were recruited at an endocrinology department in Xi'an, China. From each patient, approximately 10 milliliters of peripheral blood was collected into an EDTA anticoagulant tube. Ficoll Paque Plus density gradient separation was used to isolate PBMCs, and no further T cell sorting was done. RNA quality was checked with an Agilent 2100 Bioanalyzer and agarose gel, and concentration with a NanoDrop 2000. With respect to this clonotype: Its recognized antigen is unknown. No base qualities exist here, and no much larger clone lies one base off it.

As encoded in the germline V gene, CDR1 is MDHEN while CDR2 is SYDVKM. Including cysteine and phenylalanine, the CDR3 has 15 amino acids. The read is trimmed to its CDR3 DNA, 45 bases read in frame from base 1. The method was multiplex PCR. The reads were generated on an Illumina HiSeq 4000. To build TCR beta libraries, CDR3 regions were amplified by Arm-PCR using iRepertoire HTBI primers. Before sequencing, the PCR products underwent gel purification. In the paper's pipeline: Gene usage analysis of CDR3 amino acid clonotypes relied on the roughly 67 TRBV and around 14 TRBJ segments identified across samples. Filtered high-quality paired reads were merged into contigs using COPE and FqMerger. BLAST was used to align contigs to IMGT TRBV, TRBD and TRBJ reference genes, and CDR3 was defined according to IMGT. Any clonotype with a frequency above 0.1% was classified as a highly expanded clone. Shannon entropy served as the measure of repertoire diversity, while the Gini coefficient captured V-J evenness. Clonotypes shared by more than one individual were considered public. TCRdb itself trimmed the public reads at Q25 with fastp, ran MiXCR and retained productive beta chains. When rows share a CDR3 protein, they turn into one entry using the most common DNA and genes. TCRdb assigned the V and J calls; the authors' analysis was not used. The sample includes 400,000 to 600,000 distinct CDR3 sequences, with roughly 21% observed a single time. The ten largest clones represent over 6% of the sample.

The source of this sequence is a female donor with Graves disease. Specimen: peripheral blood mononuclear cells (PBMCs), collected when the disease was refractory, from a patient treated with antithyroid drugs. The chain employs TRBV28 and TRBJ2-5; 10 bases in the middle match TRBD1. The J call could be wrong; TRBJ2-1 is a better fit for the DNA end. The DNA sequence is given as TGTGCCAGCATTATGGGACAGGGGAGTACGGATGAGCAGTTCTTC. Its translation reads: CASIMGQGSTDEQFF.